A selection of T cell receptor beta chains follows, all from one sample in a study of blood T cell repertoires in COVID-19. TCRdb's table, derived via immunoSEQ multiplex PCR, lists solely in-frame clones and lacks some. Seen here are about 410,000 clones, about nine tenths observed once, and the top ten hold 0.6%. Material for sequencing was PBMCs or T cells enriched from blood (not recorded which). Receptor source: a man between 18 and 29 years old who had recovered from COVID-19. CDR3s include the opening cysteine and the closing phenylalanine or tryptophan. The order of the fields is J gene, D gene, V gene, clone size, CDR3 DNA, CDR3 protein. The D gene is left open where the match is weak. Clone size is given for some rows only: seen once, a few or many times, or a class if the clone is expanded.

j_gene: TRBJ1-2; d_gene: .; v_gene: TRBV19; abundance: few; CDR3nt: TGTGCCAGTAGTATATCCGGGATCTATGGCTACACCTTC; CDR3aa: CASSISGIYGYTF
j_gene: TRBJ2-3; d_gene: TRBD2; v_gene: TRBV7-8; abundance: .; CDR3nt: TGTGCCAGCAGCTTAGAGTCCGGGACTAGCGGGGAATTT; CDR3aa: CASSLESGTSGEF
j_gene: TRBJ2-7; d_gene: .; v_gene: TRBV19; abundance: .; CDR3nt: TGTGCCAGTGCTCCAGGGGCGGCCTACGAGCAGTACTTC; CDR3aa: CASAPGAAYEQYF
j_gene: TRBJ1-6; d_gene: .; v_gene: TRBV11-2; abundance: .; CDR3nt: TGTGCCAGCAGCTTCCGACAGAATAATTCACCCCTCCACTTT; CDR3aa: CASSFRQNNSPLHF
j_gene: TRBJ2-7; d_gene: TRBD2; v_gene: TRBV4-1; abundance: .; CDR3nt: TGCGCCAGCAGCTCCGAGACTAGCGGGAGGGGGTACGAGCAGTACTTC; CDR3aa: CASSSETSGRGYEQYF
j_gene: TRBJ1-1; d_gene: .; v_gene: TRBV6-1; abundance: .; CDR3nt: TGTGCCAGCAGTGAATACAGGGACTATGAAGCTTTCTTT; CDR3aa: CASSEYRDYEAFF
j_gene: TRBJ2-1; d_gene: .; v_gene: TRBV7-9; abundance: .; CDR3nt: TGTGCCAGCAGTCAGATTCGGGGGGCCAATGAGCAGTTCTTC; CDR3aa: CASSQIRGANEQFF
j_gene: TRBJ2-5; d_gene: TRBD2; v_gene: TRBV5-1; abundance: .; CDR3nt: TGCGCCAGCAGCATCGGACTAGCGGGAGCTCAAGAGACCCAGTACTTC; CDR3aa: CASSIGLAGAQETQYF
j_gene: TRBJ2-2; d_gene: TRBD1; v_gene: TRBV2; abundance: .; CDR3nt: TGTGCCAGCAGTGGAACGGACAGGGGCACCGGGGAGCTGTTTTTT; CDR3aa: CASSGTDRGTGELFF
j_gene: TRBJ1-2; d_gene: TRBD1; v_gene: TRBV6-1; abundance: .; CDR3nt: TGTGCCAGCAGTGAAGGAAACTTTTTCGGCAGGGGGATACAGAATGGCTACACCTTC; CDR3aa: CASSEGNFFGRGIQNGYTF
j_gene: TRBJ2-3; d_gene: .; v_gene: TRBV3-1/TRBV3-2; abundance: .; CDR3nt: TGTGCCAGCAGCCAGGGGGGAGAGACAGATACGCAGTATTTT; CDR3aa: CASSQGGETDTQYF
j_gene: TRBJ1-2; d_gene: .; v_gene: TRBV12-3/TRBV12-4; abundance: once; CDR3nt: TGTGCCAGCAGCCGGACTGCCTATGGCTACACCTTC; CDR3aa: CASSRTAYGYTF
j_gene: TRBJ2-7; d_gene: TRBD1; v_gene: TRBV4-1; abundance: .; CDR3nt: TGCGCCAGCAGCCAAGATCCCACAGGGGGGTACGAGCAGTACTTC; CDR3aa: CASSQDPTGGYEQYF
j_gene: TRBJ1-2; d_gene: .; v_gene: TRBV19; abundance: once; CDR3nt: TGTGCCAGTAGTATAACAGGGCTGAGTGGCTACACCTTC; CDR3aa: CASSITGLSGYTF
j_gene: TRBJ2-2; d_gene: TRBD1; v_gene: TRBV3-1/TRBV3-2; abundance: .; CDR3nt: TGTGCCAGCAGCCAAGTTGCAGGGGGCGGGGAGCTGTTTTTT; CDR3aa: CASSQVAGGGELFF
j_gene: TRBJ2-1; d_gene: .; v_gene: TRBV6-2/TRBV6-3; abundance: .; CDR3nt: TGTGCCAGCAGTGGAGGGGTAAATGAGCAGTTCTTC; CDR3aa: CASSGGVNEQFF
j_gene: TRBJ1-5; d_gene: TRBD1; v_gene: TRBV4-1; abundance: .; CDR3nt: TGCGCCAGCAGCCAGGGACAGAGCAATCAGCCCCAGCATTTT; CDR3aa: CASSQGQSNQPQHF
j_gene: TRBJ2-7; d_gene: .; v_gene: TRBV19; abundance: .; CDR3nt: TGTGCCAGTAGGCCGACAGCCACAAACTACGAGCAGTACTTC; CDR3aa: CASRPTATNYEQYF
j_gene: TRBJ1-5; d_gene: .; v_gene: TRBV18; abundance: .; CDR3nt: TGTGCCAGCTCACCTCATAGCAATCAGCCCCAGCATTTT; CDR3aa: CASSPHSNQPQHF
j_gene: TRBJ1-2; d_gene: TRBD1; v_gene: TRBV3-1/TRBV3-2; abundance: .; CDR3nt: TGTGCCAGCAGCCCCGCCGGGACAGGGAATGGCTACACCTTC; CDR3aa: CASSPAGTGNGYTF
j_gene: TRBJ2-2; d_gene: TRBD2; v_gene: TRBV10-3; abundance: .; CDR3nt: TGTGCCCACGGGACTAGCGGGAGATTGATCACCGGGGAGCTGTTTTTT; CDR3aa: CAHGTSGRLITGELFF
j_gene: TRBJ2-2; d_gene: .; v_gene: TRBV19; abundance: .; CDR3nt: TGTGCCAGTAGGGGCCCGAACACCGGGGAGCTGTTTTTT; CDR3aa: CASRGPNTGELFF
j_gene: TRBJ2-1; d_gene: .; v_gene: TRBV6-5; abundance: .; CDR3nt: TGTGCCAGCAATAATGTGCAGGACAATGAGCAGTTCTTC; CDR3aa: CASNNVQDNEQFF
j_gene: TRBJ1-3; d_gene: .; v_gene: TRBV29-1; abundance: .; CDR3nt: TGCAGCGTCGACAGGAGACTCTCTGGAAACACCATATATTTT; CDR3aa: CSVDRRLSGNTIYF
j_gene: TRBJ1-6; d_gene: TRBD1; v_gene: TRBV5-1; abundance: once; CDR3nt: TGCGCCAGTGGAACAGGGGGGGAAAGTTCACCCCTCCACTTT; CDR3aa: CASGTGGESSPLHF
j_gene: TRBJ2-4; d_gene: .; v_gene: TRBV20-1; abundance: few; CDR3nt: TGCAGTGCGAGTCCGGGGAACCTCGCCAAAAACATTCAGTACTTC; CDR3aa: CSASPGNLAKNIQYF
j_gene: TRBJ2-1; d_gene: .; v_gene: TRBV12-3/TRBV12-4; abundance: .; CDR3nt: TGTGCCAGCAGCCAATCTAGCGCCAATGAGCAGTTCTTC; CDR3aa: CASSQSSANEQFF
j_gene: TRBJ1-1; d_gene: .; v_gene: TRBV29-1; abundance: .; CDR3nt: TGCAGCGTTGATACAGACATGAACACTGAAGCTTTCTTT; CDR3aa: CSVDTDMNTEAFF
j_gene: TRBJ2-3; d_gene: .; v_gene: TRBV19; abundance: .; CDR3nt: TGTGCCAGTGCAGAGCAGGCCACAGATACGCAGTATTTT; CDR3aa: CASAEQATDTQYF
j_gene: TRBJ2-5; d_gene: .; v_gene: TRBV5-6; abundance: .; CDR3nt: TGTGCCAGCAGCGCCGGGACTGCCTTAGAGACCCAGTACTTC; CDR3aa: CASSAGTALETQYF
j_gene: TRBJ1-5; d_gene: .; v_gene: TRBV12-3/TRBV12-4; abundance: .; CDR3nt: TGTGCCAGCGGACGGGACAATCAGCCCCAGCATTTT; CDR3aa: CASGRDNQPQHF
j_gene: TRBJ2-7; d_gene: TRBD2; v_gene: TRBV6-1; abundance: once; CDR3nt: TGTGCCAGCAGTGAAGGACTAGCGGAAACCTACGAGCAGTACTTC; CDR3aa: CASSEGLAETYEQYF